The T cell receptor (beta chain) described here comes from a study of blood T cell repertoires in COVID-19. Source study methods: Scientists estimated how many nucleated cells there were by amplifying reference gene primers. Generated by immunoSEQ multiplex PCR, the TCRdb table keeps only in-frame clones and is missing some. The V and J calls and clone size come from that table; D and trimming were worked out from the DNA. The data show hundreds of thousands of clones, around 89% seen once. Germline V gene data show CDR1 as MDHEN and CDR2 as SYDVKM. J was trimmed by 2 bases and V by 1 base; bases with no gene match: 4. This CDR3 has 16 residues.

Sequenced sample: PBMCs or T cells enriched from blood (not recorded which). The chain is built from TRBV28 and TRBJ2-2; TRBD2 aligns across 7 bases. This TCR was recovered from a woman in her forties with acute COVID-19. The CDR3 coding sequence is TGTGCCAGCAGTTTATATGGCGGGAGTAACACCGGGGAGCTGTTTTTT. Translation gives CASSLYGGSNTGELFF. The full variable domain, rest sourced from reference TRBV28 and TRBJ2-2, is DVKVTQSSRYLVKRTGEKVFLECVQDMDHENMFWYRQDPGLGLRLIYFSYDVKMKEKGDIPEGYSVSREKKERFSLILESASTNQTSMYLCASSLYGGSNTGELFFGEGSRLTVL.